These 5 T cell receptor beta chains were all obtained from the same sample, sequenced in a study of Graves' ophthalmopathy and Graves' hyperthyroidism. RNA transcripts provided the template for amplifying TCR beta CDR3 regions. An opening RT-PCR round employed HTBI primers and preceded a second-round multiplex PCR. TCRdb reprocessed the multiplex PCR reads with MiXCR, giving one entry per CDR3 protein. The profile shows 900,000 to 1,200,000 distinct CDR3 sequences, about two fifths of them singletons. The sequenced sample consisted of peripheral blood or thyroid tissue (not recorded which). All receptors derive from an adult man with Graves' hyperthyroidism.

The chain is built from TRBV7-2 and TRBJ1-2; TRBD1 aligns across 7 bases. Germline assignment: CDR1 SGHTA and CDR2 FQGNSA. CDR3 length: 15 residues. Trimming took 5 bases from V and 2 from J; bases not matched to a gene: 8. The CDR3 bases are TGTGCCAGCAGCCCCACAGGGGTCGGAAACTATGGCTACACCTTC. It is translated as CASSPTGVGNYGYTF.

The chain joins TRBV6-5 to TRBJ2-6; D is possibly TRBD1 (6 bases). The germline V gene encodes CDR1 MNHEY and CDR2 SVGAGI. The CDR3 has 17 residues. Trimming removed 10 bases from V and 0 bases from J, with 19 bases in between. CDR3: CATLDSLSSSGANVLTF. The CDR3 coding sequence is TGTGCCACTTTGGACAGCCTCTCAAGCTCTGGGGCCAACGTCCTGACTTTC.

The chain links TRBV7-2 to TRBJ1-2; tentatively, D is TRBD1 (5 bases). CDR3 size: 15 residues. Trimming left V 5 bases short and J 2 bases short, with 15 bases between. In germline, CDR1 is SGHTA, CDR2 FQGNSA. The CDR3 sequence is CASSESTGSNYGYTF. Written as DNA, the CDR3 is TGTGCCAGCAGCGAAAGTACAGGATCAAACTATGGCTACACCTTC.

This clonotype was found a few times. The rearrangement uses TRBV19 and TRBJ2-7, with D maybe TRBD1 (6 bases). The CDR3 totals 14 residues. Per germline, CDR1 LNHDA and CDR2 SQIVND (reference sequence). V lost 3 bases and J lost 6, with 15 bases in between. The CDR3 here is CASSIGDWDTEQYF. The CDR3 DNA reads as TGTGCCAGTAGTATCGGGGATTGGGACACCGAGCAGTACTTC.

The chain combines TRBV5-1 with TRBJ2-7, with 12 bases that match TRBD2. V lost 0 bases, J lost 10 bases, and 8 bases stayed unmatched. From germline, CDR1 is SGHRS and CDR2 YFSETQ. This CDR3 contains 15 residues. CDR3 residues: CASSLGRGLAGYQYF. The CDR3 DNA sequence: TGCGCCAGCAGCTTGGGTCGTGGACTAGCGGGATATCAGTACTTC. The whole variable domain, filled in from reference TRBV5-1 and TRBJ2-7, reads KAGVTQTPRYLIKTRGQQVTLSCSPISGHRSVSWYQQTPGQGLQFLFEYFSETQRNKGNFPGRFSGRQFSNSRSEMNVSTLELGDSALYLCASSLGRGLAGYQYFGPGTRLTVT.